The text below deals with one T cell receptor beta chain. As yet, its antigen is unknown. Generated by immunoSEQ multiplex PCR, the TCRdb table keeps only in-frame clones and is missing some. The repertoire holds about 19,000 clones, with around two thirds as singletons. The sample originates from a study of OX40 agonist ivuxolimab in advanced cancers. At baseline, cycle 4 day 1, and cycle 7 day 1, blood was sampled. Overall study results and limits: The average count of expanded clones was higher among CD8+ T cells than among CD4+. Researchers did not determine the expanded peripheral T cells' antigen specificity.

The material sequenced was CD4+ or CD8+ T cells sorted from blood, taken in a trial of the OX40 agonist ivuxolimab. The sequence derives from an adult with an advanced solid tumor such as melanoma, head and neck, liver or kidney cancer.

The CDR3 protein is CASSLVIDDNEQFF. The CDR3 DNA follows: TGCGCCAGCAGCTTGGTCATAGATGACAATGAGCAGTTCTTC. The rearrangement joins TRBV5-1 to TRBJ2-1; D gene unclear. The CDR3 is 14 residues long. Trimming removed 0 bases at V and 5 bases at J, with 9 bases between. Germline V lookup: CDR1 SGHRS, CDR2 YFSETQ.